This record looks at one T cell receptor (beta chain) sequence and its context. Antigen unknown. This PCR relied on a set of 60 Vbeta primers and 13 Jbeta primers. TCRdb keeps only in-frame clones here, not all; method: immunoSEQ multiplex PCR. Among approximately 100,000 clones listed, more than 60% were seen once. This CDR3 comprises 15 residues. Germline lookup yields CDR1 SGHTA and CDR2 FQGNSA. V was shortened by 2 bases and J by 2 bases, with 11 bases between the two germline ends. This sample stems from a study of cytomegalovirus exposure and HLA in healthy donors. Overall study context: The approximately 120 million unique TCR beta sequences, from around 200 million T cells, were found by an earlier analysis.

Study findings and constraints: Most TCR sequences were rare, but some public TCRs occurred in many donors.

The sample taken for sequencing was PBMCs. The chain recombines TRBV7-2 with TRBJ2-3; D might be TRBD2 (6 bases). The sequence was obtained from a female donor in good health and CMV-seronegative. CDR3 residues: CASSLHGGTTDTQYF. The CDR3 region has the DNA TGTGCCAGCAGCTTACATGGGGGGACCACAGATACGCAGTATTTT. The whole variable domain, filled in from reference TRBV7-2 and TRBJ2-3, reads GAGVSQSPSNKVTEKGKDVELRCDPISGHTALYWYRQSLGQGLEFLIYFQGNSAPDKSGLPSDRFSAERTGGSVSTLTIQRTQQEDSAVYLCASSLHGGTTDTQYFGPGTRLTVL.